This T cell receptor beta chain was documented in a study of shared clonotypes between healthy human individuals. Splitting of each subset's genomic DNA was done evenly across several immunoSEQ plates. Method: immunoSEQ multiplex PCR; TCRdb's copy keeps in-frame clones and lacks some. In the table there are millions of clones, roughly 93% of which are singletons. All participating donors were Caucasian adults from Nashville, Tennessee. Study-wide results and limits: The sharing of 4.5% to 6.5% of naive CD4 clonotypes was seen across a handful of donors. Rarefaction revealed incomplete sorted-subset sequencing despite large depth.

This clone was observed once. The antigen is undetermined. Sequenced sample: naive CD4+ T cells from PBMCs. Described subset: CD45RA+ positively selected. This sequence was found in a man aged 18 to 29 in good health. Some clones in this sample may be carry-over from other donors' samples.

CDR3 in DNA: TGTGCCAGTAGTGGAAGAGGAGGGGCCTACAATGAGCAGTTCTTC. It encodes CASSGRGGAYNEQFF. V and J are TRBV19 and TRBJ2-1, with D possibly TRBD2 on 6 matching bases. The CDR3 runs to 15 residues. Per the germline V gene, CDR1 is LNHDA and CDR2 is SQIVND (reference sequence). Between the trimmed V and J ends, which lost 5 bases and 2 bases, there was a span of 13 bases.